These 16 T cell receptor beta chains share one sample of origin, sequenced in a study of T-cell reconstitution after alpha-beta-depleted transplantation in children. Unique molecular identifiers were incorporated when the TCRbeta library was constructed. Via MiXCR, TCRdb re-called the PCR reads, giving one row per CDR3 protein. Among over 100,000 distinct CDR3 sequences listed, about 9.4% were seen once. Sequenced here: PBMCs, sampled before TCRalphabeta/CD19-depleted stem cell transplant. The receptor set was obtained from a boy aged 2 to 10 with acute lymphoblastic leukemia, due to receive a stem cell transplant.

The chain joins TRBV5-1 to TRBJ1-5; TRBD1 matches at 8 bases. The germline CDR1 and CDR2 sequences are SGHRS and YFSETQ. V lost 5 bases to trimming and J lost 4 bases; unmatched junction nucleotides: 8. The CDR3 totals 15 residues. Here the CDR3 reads CASRPHTGGNQPQHF. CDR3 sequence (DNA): TGCGCCAGCAGGCCACACACAGGGGGTAATCAGCCCCAGCATTTT.

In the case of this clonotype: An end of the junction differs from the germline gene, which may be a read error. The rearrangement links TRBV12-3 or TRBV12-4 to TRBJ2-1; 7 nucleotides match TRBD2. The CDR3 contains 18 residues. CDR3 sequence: CTSSLSGPGRPKGNEQFF. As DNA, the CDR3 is TGTACCAGCAGTTTATCCGGGCCCGGGAGGCCCAAGGGGAATGAGCAGTTCTTC.

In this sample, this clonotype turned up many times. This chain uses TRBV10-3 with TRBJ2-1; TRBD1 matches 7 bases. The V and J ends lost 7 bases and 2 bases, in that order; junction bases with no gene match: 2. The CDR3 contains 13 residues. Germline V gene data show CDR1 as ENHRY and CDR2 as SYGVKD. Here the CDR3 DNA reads TGTGCCATCAAGGGGGCCCCCTACAATGAGCAGTTCTTC. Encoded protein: CAIKGAPYNEQFF.

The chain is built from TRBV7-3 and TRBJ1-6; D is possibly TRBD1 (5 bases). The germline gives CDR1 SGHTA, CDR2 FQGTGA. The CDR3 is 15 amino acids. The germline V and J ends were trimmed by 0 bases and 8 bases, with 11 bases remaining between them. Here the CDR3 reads CASSLTGSGDSPLHF. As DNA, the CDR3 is TGTGCCAGCAGCTTAACAGGATCGGGGGATTCACCCCTCCACTTT.

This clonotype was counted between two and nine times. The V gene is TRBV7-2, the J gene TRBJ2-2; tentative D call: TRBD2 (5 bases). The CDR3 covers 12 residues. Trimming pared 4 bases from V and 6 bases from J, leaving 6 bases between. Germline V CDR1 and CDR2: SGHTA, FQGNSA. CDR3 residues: CASSWRPGELFF. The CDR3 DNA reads TGTGCCAGCAGCTGGAGGCCCGGGGAGCTGTTTTTT.

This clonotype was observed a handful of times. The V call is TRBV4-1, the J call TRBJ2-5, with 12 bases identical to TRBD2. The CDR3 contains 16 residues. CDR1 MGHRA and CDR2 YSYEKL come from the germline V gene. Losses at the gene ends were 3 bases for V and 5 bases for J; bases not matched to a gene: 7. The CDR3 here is CASSHPLAGGSETQYF. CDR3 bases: TGCGCCAGCAGCCACCCTCTAGCGGGAGGGTCCGAGACCCAGTACTTC.

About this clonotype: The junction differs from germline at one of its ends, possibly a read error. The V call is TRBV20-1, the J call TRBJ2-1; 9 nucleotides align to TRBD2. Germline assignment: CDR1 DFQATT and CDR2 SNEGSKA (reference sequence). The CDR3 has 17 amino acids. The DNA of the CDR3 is TGCTGTGCTAGAGGTCTAGCGGGAAAGAGCTCCTACAATGAGCAGTTCTTC. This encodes CCARGLAGKSSYNEQFF.

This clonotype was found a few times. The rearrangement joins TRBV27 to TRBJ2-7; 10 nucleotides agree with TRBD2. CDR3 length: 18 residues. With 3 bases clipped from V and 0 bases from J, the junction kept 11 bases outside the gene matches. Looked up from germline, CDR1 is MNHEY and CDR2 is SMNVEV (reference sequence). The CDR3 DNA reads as TGTGCCAGCAGTTTGGGACCCCCGGGACTAGCGAACTCCTACGAGCAGTACTTC. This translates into CASSLGPPGLANSYEQYF.

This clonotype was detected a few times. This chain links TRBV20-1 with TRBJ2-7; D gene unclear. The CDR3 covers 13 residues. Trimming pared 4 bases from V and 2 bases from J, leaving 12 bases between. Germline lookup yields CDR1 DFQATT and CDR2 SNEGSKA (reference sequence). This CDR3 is CSATRAGTYEQYF. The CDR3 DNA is TGCAGTGCTACAAGGGCAGGAACCTACGAGCAGTACTTC.

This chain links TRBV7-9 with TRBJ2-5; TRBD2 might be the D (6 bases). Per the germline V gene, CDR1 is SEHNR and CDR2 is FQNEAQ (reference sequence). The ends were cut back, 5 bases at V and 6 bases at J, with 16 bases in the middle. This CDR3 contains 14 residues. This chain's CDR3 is CASSPFSGEQTQYF. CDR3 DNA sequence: TGTGCCAGCAGCCCGTTCTCGGGAGAACAGACCCAGTACTTC.

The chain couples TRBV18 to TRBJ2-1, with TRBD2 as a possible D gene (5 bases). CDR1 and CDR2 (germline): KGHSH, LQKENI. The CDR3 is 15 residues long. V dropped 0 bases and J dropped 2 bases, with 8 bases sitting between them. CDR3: CASSPPLAAYNEQFF. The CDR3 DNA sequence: TGTGCCAGCTCACCACCCCTAGCAGCCTACAATGAGCAGTTCTTC.

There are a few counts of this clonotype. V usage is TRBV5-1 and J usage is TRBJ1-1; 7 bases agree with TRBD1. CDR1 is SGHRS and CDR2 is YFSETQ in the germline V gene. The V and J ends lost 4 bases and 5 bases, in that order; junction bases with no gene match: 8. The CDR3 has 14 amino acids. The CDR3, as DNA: TGCGCCAGCAGCCTAGGGGGCGCGGAAACTGAAGCTTTCTTT. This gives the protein CASSLGGAETEAFF. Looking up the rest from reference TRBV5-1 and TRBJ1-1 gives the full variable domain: KAGVTQTPRYLIKTRGQQVTLSCSPISGHRSVSWYQQTPGQGLQFLFEYFSETQRNKGNFPGRFSGRQFSNSRSEMNVSTLELGDSALYLCASSLGGAETEAFFGQGTRLTVV.

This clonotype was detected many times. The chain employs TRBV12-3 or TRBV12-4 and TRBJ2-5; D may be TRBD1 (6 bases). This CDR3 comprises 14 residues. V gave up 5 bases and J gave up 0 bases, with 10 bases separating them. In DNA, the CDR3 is TGTGCCAGCAGTCCCGGACAGAACCAAGAGACCCAGTACTTC. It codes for CASSPGQNQETQYF.

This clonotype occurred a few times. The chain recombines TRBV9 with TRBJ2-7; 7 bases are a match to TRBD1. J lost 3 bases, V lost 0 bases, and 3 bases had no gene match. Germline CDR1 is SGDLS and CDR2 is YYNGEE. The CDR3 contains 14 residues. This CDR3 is CASSVAAGGYEQYF. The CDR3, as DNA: TGTGCCAGCAGCGTAGCGGCAGGGGGCTACGAGCAGTACTTC. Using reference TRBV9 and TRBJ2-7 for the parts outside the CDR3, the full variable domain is DSGVTQTPKHLITATGQRVTLRCSPRSGDLSVYWYQQSLDQGLQFLIQYYNGEERAKGNILERFSAQQFPDLHSELNLSSLELGDSALYFCASSVAAGGYEQYFGPGTRLTVT.

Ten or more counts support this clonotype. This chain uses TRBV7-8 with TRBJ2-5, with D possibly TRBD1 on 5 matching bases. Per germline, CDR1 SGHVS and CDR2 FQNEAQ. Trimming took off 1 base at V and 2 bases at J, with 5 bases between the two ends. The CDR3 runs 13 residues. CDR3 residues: CASSLGQQETQYF. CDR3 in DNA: TGTGCCAGCAGCTTAGGACAGCAAGAGACCCAGTACTTC.

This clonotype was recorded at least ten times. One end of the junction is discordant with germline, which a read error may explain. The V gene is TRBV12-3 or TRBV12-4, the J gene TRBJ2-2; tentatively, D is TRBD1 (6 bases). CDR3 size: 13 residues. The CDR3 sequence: CASSLGGTGELFF. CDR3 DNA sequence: TGTGCCAGCAGCTTAGGGGGCACCGGGGAGCTGTTTTTT.